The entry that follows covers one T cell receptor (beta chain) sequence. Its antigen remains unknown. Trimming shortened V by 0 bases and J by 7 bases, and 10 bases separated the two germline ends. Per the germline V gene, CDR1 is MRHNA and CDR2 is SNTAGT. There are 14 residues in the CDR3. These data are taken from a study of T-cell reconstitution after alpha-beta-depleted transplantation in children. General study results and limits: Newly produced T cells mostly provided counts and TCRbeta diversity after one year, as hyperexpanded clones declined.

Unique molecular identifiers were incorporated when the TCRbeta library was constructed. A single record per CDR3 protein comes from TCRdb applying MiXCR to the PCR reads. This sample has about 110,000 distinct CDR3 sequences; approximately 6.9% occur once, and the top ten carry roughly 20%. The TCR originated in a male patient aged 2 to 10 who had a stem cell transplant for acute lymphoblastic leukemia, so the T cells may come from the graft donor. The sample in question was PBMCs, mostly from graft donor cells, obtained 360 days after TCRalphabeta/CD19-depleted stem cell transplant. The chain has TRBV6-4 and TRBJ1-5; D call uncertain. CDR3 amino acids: CASSDSAGLQPQHF. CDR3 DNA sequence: TGTGCCAGCAGTGACTCGGCTGGGTTGCAGCCCCAGCATTTT.